Listed below are T cell receptor beta chains from one sample, sequenced in a study of shared clonotypes between healthy human individuals. Clones were read by immunoSEQ multiplex PCR, and TCRdb kept only the in-frame ones, dropping some. This table has under 130,000 clones, less than 75% appearing once. The sequencing input was memory CD8+ T cells sorted from blood. Every receptor here comes from a young woman in good health. The CDR3 runs from the conserved cysteine through the conserved F or W. Clone size, where shown, is once, few, many, or a class for clones that have expanded.

len	v_gene	abundance	j_gene	CDR3aa
14	TRBV25-1	NA	TRBJ2-1	CASSGQGNYNEQFF
15	TRBV10-3	NA	TRBJ2-7	CAIRGGSGASYEQYF
13	TRBV4-2	NA	TRBJ1-5	CASSQVVGQPQHF
15	TRBV9	NA	TRBJ2-3	CASSAGGASTDTQYF
15	TRBV5-1	NA	TRBJ2-5	CASRTQTGPQETQYF
15	TRBV6-4	NA	TRBJ1-1	CASSTGTGKNTEAFF
14	TRBV28	NA	TRBJ2-7	CASSMDSSSYEQYF
14	TRBV7-9	NA	TRBJ2-4	CASSTGAIVARQYF
14	TRBV5-1	few	TRBJ2-5	CASSDSGSIETQYF
14	TRBV7-8	few	TRBJ2-7	CASSSRGGRVEQYF
19	TRBV4-2	NA	TRBJ1-1	CASSPRWFRGMDLRPEAFF
14	TRBV6-4	NA	TRBJ2-1	CASSTSREWSEQFF
15	TRBV6-6	NA	TRBJ2-7	CASKPTGMLFSEQYF
15	TRBV7-8	NA	TRBJ1-5	CASRGDRGSNQPQHF
15	TRBV6-4	NA	TRBJ2-1	CASSEAAGDYNEQFF
14	TRBV2	NA	TRBJ2-7	CASSPGTGNNEQYF
13	TRBV7-9	NA	TRBJ1-5	CASSGRWNQPQHF
13	TRBV5-1	NA	TRBJ1-4	CASSFKGSEKLFF
16	TRBV4-1	many	TRBJ2-7	CASSQDGTSVSYEQYF
14	TRBV2	few	TRBJ1-5	CASSDRVRNQPQHF
13	TRBV19	NA	TRBJ2-7	CASSFTTNYEQYF
12	TRBV29-1	NA	TRBJ1-1	CSVWGLDSEAFF
13	TRBV2	NA	TRBJ2-7	CASSGLAFYEQYF
14	TRBV5-1	NA	TRBJ2-7	CASSSGTEFREQYF
15	TRBV7-2	NA	TRBJ2-1	CASSRQGEGYNEQFF
16	TRBV15	NA	TRBJ2-7	CATSRGTSGILYEQYF
16	TRBV19	NA	TRBJ1-5	CASSSGSRGLNQPQHF
16	TRBV19	NA	TRBJ2-6	CASSIQGGSGANVLTF
15	TRBV28	NA	TRBJ2-4	CASSPAGTLKNIQYF
12	TRBV19	few	TRBJ2-7	CASMGQGYEQYF
15	TRBV5-1	few	TRBJ1-1	CASSWGQGGNTEAFF
16	TRBV15	few	TRBJ2-1	CATSIATGGSYNEQFF
12	TRBV15	NA	TRBJ2-5	CATSGVGETQYF
17	TRBV15	NA	TRBJ2-3	CATSRDQGQGPTDTQYF
18	TRBV4-1	NA	TRBJ2-3	CASSQGWSVTGRTDTQYF